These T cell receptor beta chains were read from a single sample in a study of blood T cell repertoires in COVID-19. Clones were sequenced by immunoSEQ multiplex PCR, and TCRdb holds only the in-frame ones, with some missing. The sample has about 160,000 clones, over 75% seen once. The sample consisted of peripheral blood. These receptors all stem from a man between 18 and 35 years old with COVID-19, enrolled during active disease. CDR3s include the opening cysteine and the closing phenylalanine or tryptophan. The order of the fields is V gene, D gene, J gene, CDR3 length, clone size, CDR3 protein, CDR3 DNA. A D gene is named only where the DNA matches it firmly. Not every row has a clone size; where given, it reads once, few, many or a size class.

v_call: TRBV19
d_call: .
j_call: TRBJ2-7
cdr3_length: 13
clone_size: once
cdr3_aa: CASSIRGGGEQYF
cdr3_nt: TGTGCCAGTAGTATCAGGGGCGGTGGCGAGCAGTACTTC

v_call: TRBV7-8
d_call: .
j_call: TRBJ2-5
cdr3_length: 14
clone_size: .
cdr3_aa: CASSSRRDQETQYF
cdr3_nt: TGTGCCAGCAGCTCTCGCAGGGACCAAGAGACCCAGTACTTC

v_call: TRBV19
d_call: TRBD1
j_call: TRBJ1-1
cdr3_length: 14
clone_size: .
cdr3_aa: CASSIGGQVTEAFF
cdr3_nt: TGTGCCAGTAGTATCGGGGGACAGGTGACTGAAGCTTTCTTT

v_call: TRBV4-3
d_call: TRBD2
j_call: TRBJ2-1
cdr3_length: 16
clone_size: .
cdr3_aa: CASSQGAGGDYNEQFF
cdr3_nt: TGCGCCAGCAGCCAAGGGGCGGGAGGAGATTACAATGAGCAGTTCTTC

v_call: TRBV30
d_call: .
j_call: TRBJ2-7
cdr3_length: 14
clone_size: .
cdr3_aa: CAWSVGHLSYEQYF
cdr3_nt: TGTGCCTGGAGTGTTGGACACCTCTCCTACGAGCAGTACTTC

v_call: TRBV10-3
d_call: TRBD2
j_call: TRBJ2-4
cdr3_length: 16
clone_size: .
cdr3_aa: CAAGGTDASNKNIQYF
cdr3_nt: TGTGCCGCCGGGGGGACCGACGCATCGAACAAAAACATTCAGTACTTC

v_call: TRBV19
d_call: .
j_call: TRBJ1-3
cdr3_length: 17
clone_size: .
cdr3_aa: CASSSLRHRDSGNTIYF
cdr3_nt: TGTGCCAGTAGTAGTCTCCGTCACCGGGACTCTGGAAACACCATATATTTT

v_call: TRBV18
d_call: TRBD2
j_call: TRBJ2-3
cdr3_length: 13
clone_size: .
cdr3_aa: CASSPSSGSKQYF
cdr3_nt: TGTGCCAGCTCACCTTCCAGCGGGAGCAAGCAGTATTTT

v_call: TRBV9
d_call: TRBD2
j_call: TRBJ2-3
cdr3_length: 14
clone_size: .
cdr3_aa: CASSGSSGTDTQYF
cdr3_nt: TGTGCCAGCTCTGGGTCTAGCGGTACTGATACGCAGTATTTT

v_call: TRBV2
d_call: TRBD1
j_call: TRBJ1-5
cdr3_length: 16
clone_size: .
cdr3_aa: CASSPTGGWRNQPQHF
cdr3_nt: TGTGCCAGCAGCCCGACAGGGGGCTGGCGCAATCAGCCCCAGCATTTT

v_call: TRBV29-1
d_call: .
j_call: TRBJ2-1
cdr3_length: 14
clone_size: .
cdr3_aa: CSSATPGAYNEQFF
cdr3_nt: TGCAGCTCCGCCACCCCGGGGGCCTACAATGAGCAGTTCTTC